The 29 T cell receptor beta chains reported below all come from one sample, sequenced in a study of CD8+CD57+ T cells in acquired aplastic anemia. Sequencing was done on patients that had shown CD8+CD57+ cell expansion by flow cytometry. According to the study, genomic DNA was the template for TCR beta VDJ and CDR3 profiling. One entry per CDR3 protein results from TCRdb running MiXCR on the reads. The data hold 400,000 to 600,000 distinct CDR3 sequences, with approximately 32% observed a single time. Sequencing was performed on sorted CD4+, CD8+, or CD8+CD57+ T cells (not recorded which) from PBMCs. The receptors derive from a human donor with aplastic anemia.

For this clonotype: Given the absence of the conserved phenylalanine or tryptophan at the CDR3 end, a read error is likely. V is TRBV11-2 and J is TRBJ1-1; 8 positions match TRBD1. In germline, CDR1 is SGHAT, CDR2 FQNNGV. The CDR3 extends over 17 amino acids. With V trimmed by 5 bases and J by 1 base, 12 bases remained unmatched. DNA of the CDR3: TGTGCCAGCAGCCCATTGGTGGACAGGGCGGCGAACACTGAAGCTTTCTCT. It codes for CASSPLVDRAANTEAFS.

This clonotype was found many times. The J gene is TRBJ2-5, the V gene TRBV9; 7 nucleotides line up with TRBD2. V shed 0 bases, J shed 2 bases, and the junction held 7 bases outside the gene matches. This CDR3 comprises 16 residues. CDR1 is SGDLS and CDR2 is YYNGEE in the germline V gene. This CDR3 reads CASSVAQVGGQETQYF. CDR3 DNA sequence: TGTGCCAGCAGCGTAGCCCAGGTGGGGGGGCAAGAGACCCAGTACTTC.

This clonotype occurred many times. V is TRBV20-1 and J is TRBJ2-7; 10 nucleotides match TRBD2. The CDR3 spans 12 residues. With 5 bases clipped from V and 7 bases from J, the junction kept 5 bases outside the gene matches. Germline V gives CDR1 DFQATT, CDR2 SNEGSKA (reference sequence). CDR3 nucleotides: TGCAGTGCTTATACGGGACTAGCGGAGCAGTACTTC. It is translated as CSAYTGLAEQYF.

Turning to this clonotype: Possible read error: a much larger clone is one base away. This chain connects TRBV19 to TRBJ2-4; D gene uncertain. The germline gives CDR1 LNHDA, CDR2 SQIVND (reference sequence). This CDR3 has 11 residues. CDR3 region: CASTQENTQYF. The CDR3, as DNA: TGTGCCAGCACCCAGGAAAACACTCAGTACTTC.

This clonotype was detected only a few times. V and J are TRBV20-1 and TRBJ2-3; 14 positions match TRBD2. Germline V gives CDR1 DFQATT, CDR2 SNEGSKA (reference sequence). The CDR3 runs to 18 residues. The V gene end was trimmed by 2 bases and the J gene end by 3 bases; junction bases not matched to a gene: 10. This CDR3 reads CSARSTSGGAGRTDTQYF. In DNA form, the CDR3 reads TGCAGTGCTAGATCGACTAGCGGGGGGGCGGGAAGGACAGATACGCAGTATTTT.

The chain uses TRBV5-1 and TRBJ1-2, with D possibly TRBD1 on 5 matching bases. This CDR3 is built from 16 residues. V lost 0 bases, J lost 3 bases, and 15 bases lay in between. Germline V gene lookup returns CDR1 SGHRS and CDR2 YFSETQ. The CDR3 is CASSLDLVRGDYGYTF. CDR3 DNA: TGCGCCAGCAGCTTGGATTTAGTCCGGGGGGACTATGGCTACACCTTC.

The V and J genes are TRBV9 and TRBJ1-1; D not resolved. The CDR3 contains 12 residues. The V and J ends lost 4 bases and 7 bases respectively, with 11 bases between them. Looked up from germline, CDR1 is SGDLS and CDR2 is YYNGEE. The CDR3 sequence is CASSPHRLEAFF. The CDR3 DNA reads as TGTGCCAGCAGCCCCCACCGGCTTGAAGCTTTCTTT.

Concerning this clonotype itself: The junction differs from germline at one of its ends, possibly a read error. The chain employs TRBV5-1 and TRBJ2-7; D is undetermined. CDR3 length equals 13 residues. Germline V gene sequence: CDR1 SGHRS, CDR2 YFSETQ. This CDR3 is CTSSQEFRSEQYF. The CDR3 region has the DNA TGCACCAGCAGCCAGGAGTTTAGAAGCGAGCAGTACTTC.

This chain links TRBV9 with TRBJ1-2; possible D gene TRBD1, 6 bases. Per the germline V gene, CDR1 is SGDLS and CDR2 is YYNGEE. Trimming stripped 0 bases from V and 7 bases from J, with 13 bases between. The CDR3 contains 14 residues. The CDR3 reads CASSVEGGASGYTF. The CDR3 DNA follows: TGTGCCAGCAGCGTAGAGGGGGGGGCGTCTGGCTACACCTTC.

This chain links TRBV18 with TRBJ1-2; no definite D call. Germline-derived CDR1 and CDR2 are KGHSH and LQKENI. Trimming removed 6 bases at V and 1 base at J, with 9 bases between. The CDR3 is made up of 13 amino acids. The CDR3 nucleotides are TGTGCCAGCTCCCGCTTGGGTAACTATGGCTACACCTTC. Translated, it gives CASSRLGNYGYTF.

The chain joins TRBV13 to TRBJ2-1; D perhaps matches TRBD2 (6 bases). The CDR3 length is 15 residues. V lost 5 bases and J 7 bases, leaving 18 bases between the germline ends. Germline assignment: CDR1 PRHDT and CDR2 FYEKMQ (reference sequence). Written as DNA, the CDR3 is TGTGCCAGCAGCCCGACGGGACTCTCGGGGAATGAGCAGTTCTTC. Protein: CASSPTGLSGNEQFF.

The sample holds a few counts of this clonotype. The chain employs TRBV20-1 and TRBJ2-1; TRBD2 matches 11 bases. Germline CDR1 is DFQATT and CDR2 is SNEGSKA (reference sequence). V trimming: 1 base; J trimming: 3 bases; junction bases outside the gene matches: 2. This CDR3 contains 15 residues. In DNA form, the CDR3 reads TGCAGTGCTAGAGTACTAGCGGGAGACTACAATGAGCAGTTCTTC. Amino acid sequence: CSARVLAGDYNEQFF.

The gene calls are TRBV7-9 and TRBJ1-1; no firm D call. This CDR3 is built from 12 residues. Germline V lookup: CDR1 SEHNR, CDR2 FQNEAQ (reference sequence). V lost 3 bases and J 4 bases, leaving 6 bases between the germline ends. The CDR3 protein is CASSLRSTEAFF. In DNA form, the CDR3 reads TGTGCCAGCAGCTTGCGGAGCACTGAAGCTTTCTTT.

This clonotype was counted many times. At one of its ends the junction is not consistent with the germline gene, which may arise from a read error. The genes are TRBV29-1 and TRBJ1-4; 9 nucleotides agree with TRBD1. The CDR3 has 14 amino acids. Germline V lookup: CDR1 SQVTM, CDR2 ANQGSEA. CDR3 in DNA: TGCAGCGCTGAAACAGGGGGCGGTGATGAAAAACTGTTTTTT. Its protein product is CSAETGGGDEKLFF.

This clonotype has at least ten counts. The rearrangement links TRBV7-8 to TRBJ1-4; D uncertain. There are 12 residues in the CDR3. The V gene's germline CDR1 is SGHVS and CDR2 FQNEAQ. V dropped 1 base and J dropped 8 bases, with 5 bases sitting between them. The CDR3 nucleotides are TGTGCCAGCAGCTTAGAGGAGGAAAAACTGTTTTTT. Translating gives CASSLEEEKLFF.

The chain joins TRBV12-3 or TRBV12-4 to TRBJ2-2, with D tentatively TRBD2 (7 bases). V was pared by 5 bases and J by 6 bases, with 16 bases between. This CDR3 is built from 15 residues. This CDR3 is CASSLGTGGPGELFF. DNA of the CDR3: TGTGCCAGCAGTCTCGGAACGGGGGGCCCCGGGGAGCTGTTTTTT.

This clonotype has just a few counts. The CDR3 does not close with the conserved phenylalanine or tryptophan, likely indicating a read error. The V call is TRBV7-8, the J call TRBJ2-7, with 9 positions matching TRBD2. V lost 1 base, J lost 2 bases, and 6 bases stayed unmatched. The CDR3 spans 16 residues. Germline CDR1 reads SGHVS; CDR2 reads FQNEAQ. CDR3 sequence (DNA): TGTGCCAGCAGCTTAGTAGCGGGGGCATACCCCTACGAGCAGTACCTC. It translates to CASSLVAGAYPYEQYL.

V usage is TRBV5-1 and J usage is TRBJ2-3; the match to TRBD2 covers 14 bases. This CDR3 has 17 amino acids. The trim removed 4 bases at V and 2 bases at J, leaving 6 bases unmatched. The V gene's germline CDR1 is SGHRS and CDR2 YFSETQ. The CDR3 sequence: CASSVGTSGGSTDTQYF. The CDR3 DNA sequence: TGCGCCAGCAGCGTCGGGACTAGCGGGGGATCCACAGATACGCAGTATTTT.

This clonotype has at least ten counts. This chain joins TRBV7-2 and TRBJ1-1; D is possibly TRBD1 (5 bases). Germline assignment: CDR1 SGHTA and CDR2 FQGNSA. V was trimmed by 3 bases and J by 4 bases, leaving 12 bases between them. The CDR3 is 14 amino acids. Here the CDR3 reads CASSLWGVGTEAFF. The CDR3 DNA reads TGTGCCAGCAGCTTGTGGGGGGTGGGCACTGAAGCTTTCTTT.

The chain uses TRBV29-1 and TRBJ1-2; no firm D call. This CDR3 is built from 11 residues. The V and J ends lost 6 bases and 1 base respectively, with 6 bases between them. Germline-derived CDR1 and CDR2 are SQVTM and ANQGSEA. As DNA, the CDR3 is TGCAGCGTCGTCGTTAACTATGGCTACACCTTC. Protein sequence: CSVVVNYGYTF.

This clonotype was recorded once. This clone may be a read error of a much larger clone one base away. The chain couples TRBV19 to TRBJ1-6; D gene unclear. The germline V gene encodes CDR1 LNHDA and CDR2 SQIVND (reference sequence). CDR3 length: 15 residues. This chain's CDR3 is CASGIDGSDNSPLHF. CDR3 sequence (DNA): TGTGCCAGTGGTATAGACGGGTCTGATAATTCACCCCTCCACTTT.

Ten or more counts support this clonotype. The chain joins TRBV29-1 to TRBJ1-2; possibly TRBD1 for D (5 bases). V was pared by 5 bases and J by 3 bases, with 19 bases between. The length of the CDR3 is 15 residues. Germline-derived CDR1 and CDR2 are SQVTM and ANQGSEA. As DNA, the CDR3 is TGCAGCGTTCGGGACGTAGGAACAGACGACTATGGCTACACCTTC. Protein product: CSVRDVGTDDYGYTF.

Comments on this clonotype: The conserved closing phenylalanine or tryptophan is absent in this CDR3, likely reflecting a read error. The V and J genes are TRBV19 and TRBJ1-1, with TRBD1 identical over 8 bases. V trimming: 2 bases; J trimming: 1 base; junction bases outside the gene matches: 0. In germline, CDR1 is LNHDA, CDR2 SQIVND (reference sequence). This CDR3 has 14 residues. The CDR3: CASSITGGNTEAFS. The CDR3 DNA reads TGTGCCAGTAGTATAACAGGGGGGAACACTGAAGCTTTCTCT.

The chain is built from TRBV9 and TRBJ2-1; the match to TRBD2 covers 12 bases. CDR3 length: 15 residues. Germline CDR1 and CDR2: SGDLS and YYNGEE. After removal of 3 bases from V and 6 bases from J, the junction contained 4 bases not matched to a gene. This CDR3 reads CASSALAGGTNEQFF. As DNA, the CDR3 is TGTGCCAGCAGCGCTCTAGCGGGAGGGACCAATGAGCAGTTCTTC.

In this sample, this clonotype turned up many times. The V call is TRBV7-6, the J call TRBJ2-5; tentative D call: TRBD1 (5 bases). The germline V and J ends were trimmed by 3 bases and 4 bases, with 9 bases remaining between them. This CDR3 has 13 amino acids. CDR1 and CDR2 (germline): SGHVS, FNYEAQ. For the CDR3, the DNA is TGTGCCAGCAGCTTGACAGAGCTAGAGACCCAGTACTTC. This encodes CASSLTELETQYF.

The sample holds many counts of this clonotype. This chain's CDR3 is CASSVAGGADTQYF. In nucleotides, the CDR3 is TGTGCCAGCAGCGTAGCCGGGGGGGCGGATACGCAGTATTTT. The chain combines TRBV9 with TRBJ2-3, with 8 bases matching TRBD2. The germline V gene encodes CDR1 SGDLS and CDR2 YYNGEE. CDR3 size: 14 residues. The junction had 3 bases not matched to a gene; V was cut back by 0 bases and J by 6 bases. Combining the CDR3 with reference TRBV9 and TRBJ2-3 gives the whole variable domain DSGVTQTPKHLITATGQRVTLRCSPRSGDLSVYWYQQSLDQGLQFLIQYYNGEERAKGNILERFSAQQFPDLHSELNLSSLELGDSALYFCASSVAGGADTQYFGPGTRLTVL.

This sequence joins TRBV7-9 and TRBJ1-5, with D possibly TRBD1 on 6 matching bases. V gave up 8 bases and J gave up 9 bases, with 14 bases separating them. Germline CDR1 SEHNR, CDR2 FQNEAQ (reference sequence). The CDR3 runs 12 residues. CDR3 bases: TGTGCCAGCTGGACCACGGACAGGCCCCAGCATTTT. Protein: CASWTTDRPQHF.

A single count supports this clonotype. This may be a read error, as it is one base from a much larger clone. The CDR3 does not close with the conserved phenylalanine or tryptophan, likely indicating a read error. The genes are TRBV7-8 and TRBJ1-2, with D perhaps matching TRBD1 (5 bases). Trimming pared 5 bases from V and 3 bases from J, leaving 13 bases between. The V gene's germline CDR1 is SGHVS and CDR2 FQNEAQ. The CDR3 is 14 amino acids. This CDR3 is CASSRRDRDYGYTS. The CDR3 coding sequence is TGTGCCAGCAGCCGCCGGGACCGGGACTATGGCTACACCTCC.

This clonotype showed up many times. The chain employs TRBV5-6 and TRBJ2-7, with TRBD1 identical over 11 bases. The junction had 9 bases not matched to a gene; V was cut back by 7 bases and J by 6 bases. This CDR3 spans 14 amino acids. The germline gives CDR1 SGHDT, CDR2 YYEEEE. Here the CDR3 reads CASSTGQGDGEQYF. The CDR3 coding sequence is TGTGCCAGCTCCACGGGACAGGGGGACGGCGAGCAGTACTTC.